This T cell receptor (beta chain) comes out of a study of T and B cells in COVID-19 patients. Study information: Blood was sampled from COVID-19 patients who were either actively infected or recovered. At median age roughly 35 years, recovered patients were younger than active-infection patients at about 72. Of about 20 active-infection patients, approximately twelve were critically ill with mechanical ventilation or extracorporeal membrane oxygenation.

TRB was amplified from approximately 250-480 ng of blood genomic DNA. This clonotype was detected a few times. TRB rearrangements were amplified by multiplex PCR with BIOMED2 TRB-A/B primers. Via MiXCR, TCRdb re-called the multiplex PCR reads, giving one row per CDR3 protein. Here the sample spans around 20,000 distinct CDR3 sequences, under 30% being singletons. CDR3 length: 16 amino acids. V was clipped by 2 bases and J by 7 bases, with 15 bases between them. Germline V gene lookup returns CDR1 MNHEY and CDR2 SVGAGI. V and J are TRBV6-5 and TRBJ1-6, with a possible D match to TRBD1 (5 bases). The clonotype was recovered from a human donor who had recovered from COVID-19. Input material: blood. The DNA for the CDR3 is TGTGCCAGCAGTTACGAGGGACTTCCGGGCAATTCACCCCTCCACTTT. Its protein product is CASSYEGLPGNSPLHF.